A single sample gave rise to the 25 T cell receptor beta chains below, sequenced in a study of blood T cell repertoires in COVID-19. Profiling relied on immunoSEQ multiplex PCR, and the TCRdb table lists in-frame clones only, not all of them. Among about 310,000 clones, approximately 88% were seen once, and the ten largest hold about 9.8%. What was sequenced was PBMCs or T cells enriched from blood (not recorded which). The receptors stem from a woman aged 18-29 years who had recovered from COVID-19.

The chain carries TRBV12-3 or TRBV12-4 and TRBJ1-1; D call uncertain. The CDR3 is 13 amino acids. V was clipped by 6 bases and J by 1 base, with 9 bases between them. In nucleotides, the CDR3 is TGTGCCAGCAGGGGTCGACAGAACACTGAAGCTTTCTTT. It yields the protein CASRGRQNTEAFF.

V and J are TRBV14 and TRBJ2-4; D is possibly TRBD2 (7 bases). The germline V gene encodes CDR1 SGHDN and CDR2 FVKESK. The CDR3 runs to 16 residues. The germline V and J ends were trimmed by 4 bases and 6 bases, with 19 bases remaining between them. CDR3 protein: CASSPRRGGGRNIQYF. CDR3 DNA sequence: TGTGCCAGCAGCCCCAGACGCGGGGGCGGAAGAAACATTCAGTACTTC.

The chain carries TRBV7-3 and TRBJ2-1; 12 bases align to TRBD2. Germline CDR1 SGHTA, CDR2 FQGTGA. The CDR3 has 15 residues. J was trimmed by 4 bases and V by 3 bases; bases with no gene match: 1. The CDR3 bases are TGTGCCAGCAGCTTTGGACTAGCGGGATACAATGAGCAGTTCTTC. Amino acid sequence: CASSFGLAGYNEQFF.

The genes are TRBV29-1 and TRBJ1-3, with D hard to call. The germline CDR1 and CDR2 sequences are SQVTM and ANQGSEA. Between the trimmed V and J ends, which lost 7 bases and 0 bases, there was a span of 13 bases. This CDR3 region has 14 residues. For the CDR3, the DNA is TGCAGCGGGAAAACAGTAAACTCTGGAAACACCATATATTTT. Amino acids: CSGKTVNSGNTIYF.

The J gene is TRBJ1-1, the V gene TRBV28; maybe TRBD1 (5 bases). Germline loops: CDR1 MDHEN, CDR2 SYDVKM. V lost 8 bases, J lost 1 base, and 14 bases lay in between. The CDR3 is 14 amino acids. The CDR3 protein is CASPPGGGNTEAFF. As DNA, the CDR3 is TGTGCCAGCCCCCCTGGGGGGGGGAACACTGAAGCTTTCTTT.

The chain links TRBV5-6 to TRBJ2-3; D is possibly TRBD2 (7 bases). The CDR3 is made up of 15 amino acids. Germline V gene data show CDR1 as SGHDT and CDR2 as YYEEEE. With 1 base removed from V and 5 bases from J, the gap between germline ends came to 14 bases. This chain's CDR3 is CASSLIRGARDTQYF. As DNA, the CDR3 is TGTGCCAGCAGCTTGATCCGGGGGGCCAGAGATACGCAGTATTTT.

DNA for the CDR3: TGTGCCAGCAGCCCAAGACTAGCGGGGGGCACCGGGGAGCTGTTTTTT. It specifies CASSPRLAGGTGELFF. V and J are TRBV7-7 and TRBJ2-2; 13 bases are a match to TRBD2. Germline loops: CDR1 SSHAT, CDR2 FNYEAQ (reference sequence). Trimming removed 5 bases from V and 4 bases from J; junction bases left unmatched: 4. The length of the CDR3 is 16 residues. Complete variable domain (other parts from reference TRBV7-7 and TRBJ2-2): GAGVSQSPRYKVTKRGQDVTLRCDPISSHATLYWYQQALGQGPEFLTYFNYEAQPDKSGLPSDRFSAERPEGSISTLTIQRTEQRDSAMYRCASSPRLAGGTGELFFGEGSRLTVL.

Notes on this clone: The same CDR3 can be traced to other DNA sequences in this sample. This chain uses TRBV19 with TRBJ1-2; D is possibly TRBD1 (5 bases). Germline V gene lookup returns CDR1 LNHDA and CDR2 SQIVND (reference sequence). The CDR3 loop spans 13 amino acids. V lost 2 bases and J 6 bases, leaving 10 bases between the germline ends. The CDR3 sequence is CASSILGRDGYTF. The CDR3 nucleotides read TGTGCCAGTAGTATATTGGGCAGGGATGGCTACACCTTC.

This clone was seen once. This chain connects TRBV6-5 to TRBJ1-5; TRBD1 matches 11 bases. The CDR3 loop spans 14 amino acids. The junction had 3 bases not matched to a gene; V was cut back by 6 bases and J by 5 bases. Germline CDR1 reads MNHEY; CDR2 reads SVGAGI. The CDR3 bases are TGTGCCAGCAGCGGACAGGGGGCATATCAGCCCCAGCATTTT. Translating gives CASSGQGAYQPQHF.

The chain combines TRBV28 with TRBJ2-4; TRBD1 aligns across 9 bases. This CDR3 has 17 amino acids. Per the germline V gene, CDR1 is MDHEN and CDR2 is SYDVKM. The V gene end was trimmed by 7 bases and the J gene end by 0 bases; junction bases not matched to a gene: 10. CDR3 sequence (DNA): TGTGCCAGCATGGGGACAGGGAACCACCTAGCCAAAAACATTCAGTACTTC. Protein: CASMGTGNHLAKNIQYF.

The CDR3 nucleotides read TGTGCCAGCAGCCCCAGTGGCAGGGGATTATCAGATACGCAGTATTTT. Protein product: CASSPSGRGLSDTQYF. The chain links TRBV14 to TRBJ2-3, with a tentative D call TRBD1 (6 bases). CDR1 is SGHDN and CDR2 is FVKESK in the germline V gene. V lost 4 bases and J lost 4, with 18 bases in between. This CDR3 has 16 residues. Together with reference TRBV14 and TRBJ2-3, the CDR3 gives the full variable domain: EAGVTQFPSHSVIEKGQTVTLRCDPISGHDNLYWYRRVMGKEIKFLLHFVKESKQDESGMPNNRFLAERTGGTYSTLKVQPAELEDSGVYFCASSPSGRGLSDTQYFGPGTRLTVL.

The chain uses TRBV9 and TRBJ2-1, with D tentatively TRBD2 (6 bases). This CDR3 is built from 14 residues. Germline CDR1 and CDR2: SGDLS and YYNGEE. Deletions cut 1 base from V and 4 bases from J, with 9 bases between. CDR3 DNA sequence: TGTGCCAGCAGCGTATGGGACTTTTACAATGAGCAGTTCTTC. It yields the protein CASSVWDFYNEQFF.

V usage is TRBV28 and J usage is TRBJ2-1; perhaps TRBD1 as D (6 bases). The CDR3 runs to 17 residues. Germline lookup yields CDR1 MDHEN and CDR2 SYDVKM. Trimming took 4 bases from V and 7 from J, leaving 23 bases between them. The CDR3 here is CASSYGAWGLGLNEQFF. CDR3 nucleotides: TGTGCCAGCAGTTACGGGGCCTGGGGGCTAGGGCTAAATGAGCAGTTCTTC.

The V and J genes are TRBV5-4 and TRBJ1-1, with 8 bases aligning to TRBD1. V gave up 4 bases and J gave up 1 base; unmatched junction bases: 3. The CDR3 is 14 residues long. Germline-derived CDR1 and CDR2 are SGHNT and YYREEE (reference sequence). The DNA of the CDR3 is TGTGCCAGCAGCCCAGGGACAGGGAACACTGAAGCTTTCTTT. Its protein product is CASSPGTGNTEAFF.

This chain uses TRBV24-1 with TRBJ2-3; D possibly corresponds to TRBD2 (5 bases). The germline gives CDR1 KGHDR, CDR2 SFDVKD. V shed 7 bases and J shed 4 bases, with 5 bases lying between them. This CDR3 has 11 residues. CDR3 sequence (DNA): TGTGCCACCAGAGCGGCAGATACGCAGTATTTT. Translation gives CATRAADTQYF.

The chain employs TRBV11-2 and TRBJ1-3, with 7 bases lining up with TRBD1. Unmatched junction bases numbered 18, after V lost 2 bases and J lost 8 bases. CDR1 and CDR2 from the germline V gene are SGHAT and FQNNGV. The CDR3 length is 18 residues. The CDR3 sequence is CASSLRPRPGGLLDTIYF. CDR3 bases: TGTGCCAGCAGCTTAAGGCCCCGGCCAGGGGGTCTTTTAGACACCATATATTTT.

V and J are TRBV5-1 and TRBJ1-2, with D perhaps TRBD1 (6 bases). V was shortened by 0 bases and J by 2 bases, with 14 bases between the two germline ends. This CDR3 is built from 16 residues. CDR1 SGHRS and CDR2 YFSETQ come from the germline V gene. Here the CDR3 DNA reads TGCGCCAGCAGCTTGGCCGTCTCAGGGGTAAACTATGGCTACACCTTC. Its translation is CASSLAVSGVNYGYTF.

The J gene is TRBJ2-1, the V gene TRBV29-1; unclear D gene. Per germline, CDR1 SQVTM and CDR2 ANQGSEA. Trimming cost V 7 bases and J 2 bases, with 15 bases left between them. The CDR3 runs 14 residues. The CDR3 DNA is TGCAGCGACCGACTCGCGTCCCCCTACAATGAGCAGTTCTTC. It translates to CSDRLASPYNEQFF.

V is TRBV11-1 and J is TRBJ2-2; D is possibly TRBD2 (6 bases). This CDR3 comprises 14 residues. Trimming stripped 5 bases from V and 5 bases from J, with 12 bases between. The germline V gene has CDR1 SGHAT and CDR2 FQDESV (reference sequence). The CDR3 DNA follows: TGTGCCAGCAGCCAGACTAGGGGAACCGGGGAGCTGTTTTTT. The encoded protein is CASSQTRGTGELFF. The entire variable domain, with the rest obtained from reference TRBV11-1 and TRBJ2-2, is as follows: EAEVAQSPRYKITEKSQAVAFWCDPISGHATLYWYRQILGQGPELLVQFQDESVVDDSQLPKDRFSAERLKGVDSTLKIQPAELGDSAMYLCASSQTRGTGELFFGEGSRLTVL.

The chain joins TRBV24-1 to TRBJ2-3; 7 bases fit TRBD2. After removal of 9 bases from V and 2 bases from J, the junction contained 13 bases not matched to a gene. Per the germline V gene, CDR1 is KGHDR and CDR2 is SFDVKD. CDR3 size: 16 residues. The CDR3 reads CATGGPLADHTDTQYF. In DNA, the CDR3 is TGTGCCACCGGAGGGCCCCTAGCGGACCACACAGATACGCAGTATTTT.

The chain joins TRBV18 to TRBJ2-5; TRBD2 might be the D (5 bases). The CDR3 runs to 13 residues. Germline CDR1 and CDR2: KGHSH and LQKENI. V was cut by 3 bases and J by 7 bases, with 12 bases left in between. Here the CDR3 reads CASSPVSARTQYF. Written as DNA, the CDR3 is TGTGCCAGCTCACCGGTTAGCGCCAGGACCCAGTACTTC.

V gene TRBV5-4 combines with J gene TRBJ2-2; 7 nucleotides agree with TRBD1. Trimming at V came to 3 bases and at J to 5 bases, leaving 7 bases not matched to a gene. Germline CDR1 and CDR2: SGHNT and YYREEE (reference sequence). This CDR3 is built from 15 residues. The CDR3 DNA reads TGTGCCAGCAGCTCGGGACAGAAGCAAACCGGGGAGCTGTTTTTT. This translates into CASSSGQKQTGELFF.

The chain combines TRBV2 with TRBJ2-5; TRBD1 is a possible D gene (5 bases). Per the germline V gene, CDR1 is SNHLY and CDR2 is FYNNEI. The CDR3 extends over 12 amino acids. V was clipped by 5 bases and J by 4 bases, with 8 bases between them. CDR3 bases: TGTGCCAGCAGTCTCAGGGTAGAGACCCAGTACTTC. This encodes CASSLRVETQYF.

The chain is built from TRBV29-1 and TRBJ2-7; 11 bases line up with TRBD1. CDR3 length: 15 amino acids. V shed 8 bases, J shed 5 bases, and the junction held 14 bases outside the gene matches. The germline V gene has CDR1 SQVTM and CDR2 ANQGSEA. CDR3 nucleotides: TGCAGCTCCTTTATAAGCCGGACAGGGGGCCACGAGCAGTACTTC. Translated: CSSFISRTGGHEQYF.

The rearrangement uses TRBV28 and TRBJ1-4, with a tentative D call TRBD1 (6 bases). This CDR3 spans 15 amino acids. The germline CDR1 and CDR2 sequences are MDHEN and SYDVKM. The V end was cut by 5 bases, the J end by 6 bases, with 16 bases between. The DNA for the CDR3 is TGTGCCAGCAGTCGCGCGGGGGCTGGTGATGAAAAACTGTTTTTT. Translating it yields CASSRAGAGDEKLFF.